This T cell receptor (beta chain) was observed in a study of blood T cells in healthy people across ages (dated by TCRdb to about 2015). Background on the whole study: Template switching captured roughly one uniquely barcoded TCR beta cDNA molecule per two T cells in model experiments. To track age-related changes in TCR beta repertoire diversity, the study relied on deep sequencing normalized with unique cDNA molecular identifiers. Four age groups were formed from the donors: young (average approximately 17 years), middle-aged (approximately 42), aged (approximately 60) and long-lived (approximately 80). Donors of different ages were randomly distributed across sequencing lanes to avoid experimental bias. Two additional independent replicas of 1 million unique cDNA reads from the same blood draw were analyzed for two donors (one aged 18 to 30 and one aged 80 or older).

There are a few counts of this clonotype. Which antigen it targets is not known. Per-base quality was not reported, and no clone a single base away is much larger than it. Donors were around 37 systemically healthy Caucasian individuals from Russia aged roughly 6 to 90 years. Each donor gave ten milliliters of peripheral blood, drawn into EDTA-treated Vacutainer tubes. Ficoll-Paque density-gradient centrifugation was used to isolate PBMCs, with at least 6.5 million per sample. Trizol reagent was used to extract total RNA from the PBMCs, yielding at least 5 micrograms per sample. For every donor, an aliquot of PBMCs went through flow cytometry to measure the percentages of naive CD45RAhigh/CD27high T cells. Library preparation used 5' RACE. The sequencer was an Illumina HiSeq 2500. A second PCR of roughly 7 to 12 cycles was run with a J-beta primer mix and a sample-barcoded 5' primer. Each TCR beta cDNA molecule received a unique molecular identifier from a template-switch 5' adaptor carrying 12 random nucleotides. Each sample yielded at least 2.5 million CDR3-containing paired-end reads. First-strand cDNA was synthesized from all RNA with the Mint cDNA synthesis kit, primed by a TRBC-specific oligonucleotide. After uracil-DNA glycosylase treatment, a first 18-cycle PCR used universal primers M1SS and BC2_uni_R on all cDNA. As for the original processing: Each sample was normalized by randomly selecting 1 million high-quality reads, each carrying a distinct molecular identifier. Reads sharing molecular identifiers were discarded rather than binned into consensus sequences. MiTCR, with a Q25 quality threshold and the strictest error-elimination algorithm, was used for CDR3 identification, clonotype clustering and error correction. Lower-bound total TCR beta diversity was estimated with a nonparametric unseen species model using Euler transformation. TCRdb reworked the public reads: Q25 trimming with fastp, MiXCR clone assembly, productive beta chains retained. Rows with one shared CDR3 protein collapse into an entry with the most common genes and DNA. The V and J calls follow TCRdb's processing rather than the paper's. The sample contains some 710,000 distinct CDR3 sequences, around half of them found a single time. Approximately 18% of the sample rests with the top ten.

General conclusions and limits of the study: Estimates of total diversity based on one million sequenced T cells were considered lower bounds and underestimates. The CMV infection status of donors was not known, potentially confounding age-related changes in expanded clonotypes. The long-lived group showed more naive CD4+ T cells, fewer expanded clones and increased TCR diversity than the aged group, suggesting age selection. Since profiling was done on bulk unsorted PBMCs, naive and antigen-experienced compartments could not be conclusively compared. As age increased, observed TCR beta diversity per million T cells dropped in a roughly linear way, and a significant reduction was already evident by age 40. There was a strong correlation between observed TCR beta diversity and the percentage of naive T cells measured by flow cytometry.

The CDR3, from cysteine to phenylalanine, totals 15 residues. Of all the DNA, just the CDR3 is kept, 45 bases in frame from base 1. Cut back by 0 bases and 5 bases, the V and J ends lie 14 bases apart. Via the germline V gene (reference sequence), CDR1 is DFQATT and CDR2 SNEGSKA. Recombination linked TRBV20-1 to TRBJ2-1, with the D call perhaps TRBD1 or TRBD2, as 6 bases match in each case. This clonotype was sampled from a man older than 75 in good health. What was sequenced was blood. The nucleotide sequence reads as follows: TGCAGTGCTAGAGAAGGGGGGAGACTAGACAATGAGCAGTTCTTC. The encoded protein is CSAREGGRLDNEQFF.